The 26 T cell receptor beta chains below come from one sample, sequenced in a study of control samples from healthy donors and cancer patients. Measured with immunoSEQ multiplex PCR; TCRdb has only the in-frame clones, and not every one. Among approximately 100,000 clones, 80% to 90% were seen once, and the ten largest hold 12% to 15%. The sequenced material came from blood. Every receptor here comes from a man under 40 in good health.

This clone was seen once. The chain carries TRBV29-1 and TRBJ2-7; possibly TRBD2 for D (6 bases). V was trimmed by 8 bases and J by 0 bases, leaving 11 bases between them. The germline gives CDR1 SQVTM, CDR2 ANQGSEA. The CDR3 is 12 residues long. The chain's CDR3 is CSTRESSYEQYF. The DNA for the CDR3 is TGCAGCACCCGGGAGAGCTCCTACGAGCAGTACTTC.

V and J are TRBV27 and TRBJ2-2; tentatively, D is TRBD1 or TRBD2 (5 bases each). The germline V gene has CDR1 MNHEY and CDR2 SMNVEV (reference sequence). V was pared by 0 bases and J by 6 bases, with 5 bases between. This CDR3 comprises 13 residues. This chain's CDR3 is CASSLSGAGELFF. In DNA form, the CDR3 reads TGTGCCAGCAGTTTATCGGGGGCCGGGGAGCTGTTTTTT.

The chain recombines TRBV19 with TRBJ1-3; 7 nucleotides match TRBD1. This CDR3 is built from 16 residues. V shed 6 bases, J shed 1 base, and the junction held 9 bases outside the gene matches. Per the germline V gene, CDR1 is LNHDA and CDR2 is SQIVND (reference sequence). CDR3 nucleotides: TGTGCCAGTAGCCAATCCACAGGGGAATCTGGAAACACCATATATTTT. This codes for CASSQSTGESGNTIYF.

The CDR3 DNA is TGTGCCAGCAGCCCAGACCCCGGGGGAACCCAGTACTTC. Its translation: CASSPDPGGTQYF. The V and J genes are TRBV7-3 and TRBJ2-5, with TRBD2 as a possible D gene (6 bases). Germline CDR1 reads SGHTA; CDR2 reads FQGTGA. V lost 5 bases, J lost 8 bases, and 15 bases lay in between. This CDR3 contains 13 residues.

The J gene is TRBJ1-1, the V gene TRBV7-9, with D unresolved. The V gene's germline CDR1 is SEHNR and CDR2 FQNEAQ (reference sequence). Deletions cut 1 base from V and 4 bases from J, with 7 bases between. CDR3 length: 13 amino acids. CDR3 residues: CASSLVTGTEAFF. The CDR3 DNA is TGTGCCAGCAGCTTAGTAACGGGCACTGAAGCTTTCTTT. Drawing the rest from reference TRBV7-9 and TRBJ1-1, the complete variable domain is DTGVSQNPRHKITKRGQNVTFRCDPISEHNRLYWYRQTLGQGPEFLTYFQNEAQLEKSRLLSDRFSAERPKGSFSTLEIQRTEQGDSAMYLCASSLVTGTEAFFGQGTRLTVV.

The chain uses TRBV12-3 or TRBV12-4 and TRBJ1-6, with D tentatively TRBD1 (6 bases). This CDR3 has 13 amino acids. V shed 9 bases and J shed 6 bases, with 12 bases lying between them. The CDR3 DNA reads TGTGCCAGTAGGACAGATTTTAATTCACCCCTCCACTTT. Residues: CASRTDFNSPLHF.

The chain links TRBV18 to TRBJ2-3; 9 nucleotides match TRBD2. Germline V gene lookup returns CDR1 KGHSH and CDR2 LQKENI. V was clipped by 3 bases and J by 1 base; unmatched bases: 5. This CDR3 comprises 16 residues. In DNA, the CDR3 is TGTGCCAGCTCACCGACATTAGCGGGAGGCACAGATACGCAGTATTTT. It encodes CASSPTLAGGTDTQYF.

This clone was recorded once. The chain has TRBV6-1 and TRBJ2-2, with D uncertain. Germline CDR1 MNHNS, CDR2 SASEGT. V dropped 2 bases and J dropped 7 bases, with 14 bases sitting between them. The CDR3 covers 15 residues. The CDR3 here is CASSEKSRWDGELFF. CDR3 sequence (DNA): TGTGCCAGCAGTGAAAAATCGCGGTGGGACGGGGAGCTGTTTTTT.

The CDR3 is CASSQGLREGLTQYF. In nucleotides, the CDR3 is TGTGCCAGCAGCCAAGGGTTGCGGGAGGGCCTTACGCAGTATTTT. This chain joins TRBV4-2 and TRBJ2-3, with 9 bases matching TRBD2. Losses at the gene ends were 1 base for V and 8 bases for J; bases not matched to a gene: 7. Germline V lookup: CDR1 LGHNA, CDR2 YNFKEQ. The CDR3 loop spans 15 amino acids.

The chain links TRBV30 to TRBJ2-5; TRBD2 agrees at 10 bases. CDR1 and CDR2 (germline): GTSNPN, SVGIG (reference sequence). V shed 1 base, J shed 4 bases, and the junction held 0 bases outside the gene matches. CDR3 length equals 13 residues. CDR3 nucleotide sequence: TGTGCCTGGAGTGGACTAGCGGGAGAGACCCAGTACTTC. This translates into CAWSGLAGETQYF.

The chain recombines TRBV7-9 with TRBJ1-4; TRBD1 aligns across 7 bases. CDR1 and CDR2 from the germline V gene are SEHNR and FQNEAQ (reference sequence). Losses at the gene ends were 5 bases for V and 5 bases for J; bases not matched to a gene: 11. The CDR3 extends over 16 amino acids. CDR3 coding DNA: TGTGCCAGCAGCCCTAAGAGGGGGACAGAGAATGAAAAACTGTTTTTT. It codes for CASSPKRGTENEKLFF. Looking up the rest from reference TRBV7-9 and TRBJ1-4 gives the full variable domain: DTGVSQNPRHKITKRGQNVTFRCDPISEHNRLYWYRQTLGQGPEFLTYFQNEAQLEKSRLLSDRFSAERPKGSFSTLEIQRTEQGDSAMYLCASSPKRGTENEKLFFGSGTQLSVL.

This CDR3 is CASSESRTDTQYF. The CDR3 bases are TGTGCCAGCAGTGAGAGTCGCACAGATACGCAGTATTTT. The chain combines TRBV6-1 with TRBJ2-3, with unresolved D. The CDR3 totals 13 residues. CDR1 and CDR2 from the germline V gene are MNHNS and SASEGT. Trimming shortened V by 3 bases and J by 1 base, and 5 bases separated the two germline ends.

This clone was seen once. The chain couples TRBV5-1 to TRBJ2-1, with 7 bases fitting TRBD1. Looked up from germline, CDR1 is SGHRS and CDR2 is YFSETQ. This CDR3 is built from 16 residues. With V trimmed by 0 bases and J by 4 bases, 7 bases remained unmatched. As DNA, the CDR3 is TGCGCCAGCAGCTTGGTAAGGGGGCGAGGGTACAATGAGCAGTTCTTC. It is translated as CASSLVRGRGYNEQFF.

The V gene is TRBV7-2, the J gene TRBJ2-6; tentatively, D is TRBD2 (6 bases). CDR1 SGHTA and CDR2 FQGNSA come from the germline V gene. Trimming shortened V by 6 bases and J by 1 base, and 10 bases separated the two germline ends. There are 15 residues in the CDR3. The CDR3 reads CASREGRSGANVLTF. CDR3 nucleotides: TGTGCCAGCAGGGAGGGGAGGTCTGGGGCCAACGTCCTGACTTTC.

This chain links TRBV7-3 with TRBJ2-4, with 7 bases aligning to TRBD2. CDR1 is SGHTA, CDR2 FQGTGA, per germline. The CDR3 length is 16 residues. V dropped 2 bases and J dropped 3; count of bases not matched to a gene: 7. The CDR3 spells CASSLYGGSGKNIQYF. In DNA form, the CDR3 reads TGTGCCAGCAGCTTATATGGCGGGAGTGGCAAAAACATTCAGTACTTC.

This sequence joins TRBV4-3 and TRBJ2-3; TRBD2 agrees at 12 bases. Germline assignment: CDR1 LGHNA and CDR2 YSLEER. CDR3 length: 17 amino acids. V gave up 3 bases and J gave up 2 bases; unmatched junction bases: 6. As DNA, the CDR3 is TGCGCCAGCAGCCATTCTAGCGGGAGGGTAAACACAGATACGCAGTATTTT. As protein: CASSHSSGRVNTDTQYF.

The rearrangement joins TRBV7-2 to TRBJ2-2; maybe TRBD1 (6 bases). The length of the CDR3 is 14 residues. Germline-derived CDR1 and CDR2 are SGHTA and FQGNSA. V was pared by 5 bases and J by 6 bases, with 13 bases between. Here the CDR3 DNA reads TGTGCCAGCAGCCCCCATCCAGGGGCCGGGGAGCTGTTTTTT. The encoded protein is CASSPHPGAGELFF.

The rearrangement joins TRBV28 to TRBJ2-7, with D unclear. The CDR3 is 14 residues long. V lost 5 bases and J lost 0, with 11 bases in between. CDR1 and CDR2 from the germline V gene are MDHEN and SYDVKM. The CDR3 nucleotides are TGTGCCAGCAGTCTTCATATGAGCTCCTACGAGCAGTACTTC. It yields the protein CASSLHMSSYEQYF. The variable domain in full, with the rest retrieved from reference TRBV28 and TRBJ2-7, is DVKVTQSSRYLVKRTGEKVFLECVQDMDHENMFWYRQDPGLGLRLIYFSYDVKMKEKGDIPEGYSVSREKKERFSLILESASTNQTSMYLCASSLHMSSYEQYFGPGTRLTVT.

The chain has TRBV5-4 and TRBJ2-1, with a weak D call TRBD1 (5 bases). There are 13 residues in the CDR3. Germline CDR1 and CDR2: SGHNT and YYREEE (reference sequence). Trimming took off 2 bases at V and 8 bases at J, with 11 bases between the two ends. CDR3 in DNA: TGTGCCAGCAGCTTCGGCCAGGGTGATGAGCAGTTCTTC. As protein: CASSFGQGDEQFF.

The chain uses TRBV24-1 and TRBJ2-5, with 7 bases fitting TRBD2. V was pared by 6 bases and J by 0 bases, with 15 bases of the junction left unmatched. The CDR3 consists of 18 residues. Germline lookup yields CDR1 KGHDR and CDR2 SFDVKD. CDR3 protein: CATSPRGEETHYQETQYF. CDR3 in DNA: TGTGCCACCAGTCCCCGGGGGGAAGAAACTCACTACCAAGAGACCCAGTACTTC.

V and J are TRBV3-1 (or the pseudogene TRBV3-2) and TRBJ2-5, with 8 bases lining up with TRBD2. CDR3 length: 16 residues. CDR1 LGHDT and CDR2 YNNKEL come from the germline V gene (reference sequence). V shed 5 bases and J 3 bases; nucleotides not matched to a gene: 11. CDR3 in amino acids: CASSYTGTRNKETQYF. CDR3 nucleotide sequence: TGTGCCAGCAGCTATACCGGGACTAGAAACAAAGAGACCCAGTACTTC.

The chain links TRBV7-3 to TRBJ2-2; D is uncertain. V dropped 5 bases and J dropped 7 bases, with 11 bases sitting between them. CDR1 is SGHTA and CDR2 is FQGTGA in the germline V gene. The CDR3 length is 13 residues. CDR3 in DNA: TGTGCCAGCAGCCAACTCTCGTACGGGGAGCTGTTTTTT. Its translation is CASSQLSYGELFF. Together with reference TRBV7-3 and TRBJ2-2, the CDR3 gives the full variable domain: GAGVSQTPSNKVTEKGKYVELRCDPISGHTALYWYRQSLGQGPEFLIYFQGTGAADDSGLPNDRFFAVRPEGSVSTLKIQRTERGDSAVYLCASSQLSYGELFFGEGSRLTVL.

The DNA of the CDR3 is TGTGCCAGCAGCTTGGTAGGTAGCGGGAATTACAATGAGCAGTTCTTC. It codes for CASSLVGSGNYNEQFF. V is TRBV5-4 and J is TRBJ2-1, with TRBD2 matching over 8 bases. With V trimmed by 0 bases and J by 4 bases, 6 bases remained unmatched. Looked up from germline, CDR1 is SGHNT and CDR2 is YYREEE (reference sequence). This CDR3 region has 16 residues.

The chain couples TRBV28 to TRBJ1-6; a weak D match, TRBD1 (6 bases). Trimming removed 5 bases at V and 9 bases at J, with 17 bases between. The CDR3 runs to 15 residues. CDR1 MDHEN and CDR2 SYDVKM come from the germline V gene. In DNA, the CDR3 is TGTGCCAGCAGTGTAGTTAACAGGGCCACTTCACCCCTCCACTTT. Its protein is CASSVVNRATSPLHF.

The chain carries TRBV29-1 and TRBJ1-1; perhaps TRBD1 as D (5 bases). CDR1 is SQVTM and CDR2 is ANQGSEA in the germline V gene. The CDR3 contains 11 residues. The CDR3 bases are TGCAGTGGGGCCGCGAGCACTGAAGCTTTCTTT. Protein: CSGAASTEAFF.

This rearrangement joins TRBV5-1 to TRBJ1-1; no clear D. Trimming shortened V by 5 bases and J by 0 bases, and 5 bases separated the two germline ends. The germline CDR1 and CDR2 sequences are SGHRS and YFSETQ. This CDR3 is 12 amino acids long. CDR3 in DNA: TGCGCCAGCAGATTAATGAACACTGAAGCTTTCTTT. This gives the protein CASRLMNTEAFF.